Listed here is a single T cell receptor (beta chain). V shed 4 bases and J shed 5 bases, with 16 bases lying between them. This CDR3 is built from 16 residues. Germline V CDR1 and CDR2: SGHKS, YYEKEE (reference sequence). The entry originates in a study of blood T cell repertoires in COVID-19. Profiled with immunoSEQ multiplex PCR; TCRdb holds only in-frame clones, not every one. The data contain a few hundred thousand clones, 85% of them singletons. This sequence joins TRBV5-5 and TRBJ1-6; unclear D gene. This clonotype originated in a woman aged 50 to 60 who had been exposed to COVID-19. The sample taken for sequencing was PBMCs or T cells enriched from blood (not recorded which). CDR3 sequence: CASSGRVPGHNSPLHF. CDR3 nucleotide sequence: TGTGCCAGCAGCGGCAGAGTCCCAGGCCATAATTCACCCCTCCACTTT.